This T cell receptor beta chain was retrieved from a study of cytomegalovirus exposure and HLA in healthy donors. About the research overall: The Caucasian-associated ancestry cluster contained 81% of the approximately 390 genotyped donors.

Donors consisted of healthy bone marrow donors. Although they were nominally healthy when sampled, donors likely had unrecorded immune exposures. PCR involved 60 Vbeta and 13 Jbeta primers. Sequencing used immunoSEQ multiplex PCR; TCRdb keeps in-frame clones, though not all of them. The sample records about 160,000 clones, roughly 80% being singletons. The CDR3 consists of 15 residues. The sequence came from a man aged 25-45 years in good health and CMV-seropositive. The specimen was PBMCs. V gene TRBV21-1 combines with J gene TRBJ1-5; TRBD1, the D gene given by the table, was not confirmed from the DNA. TRBV21-1 is given as a pseudogene. The CDR3 DNA is TGTGCCAGCAGACAAACAGGGGGCCCCAGACCGCCCCAGCATTTT. Protein: CASRQTGGPRPPQHF.